This TCR beta chain was recovered during a study of blood T cell repertoires in COVID-19. Study-level information: Sites in the United States, Italy and Spain provided acute and convalescent COVID-19 samples. From T cells, B-cell-depleted T cells, or PBMCs came the material, which was cDNA or gDNA.

In the study's own analysis: Counts of nucleated cells, estimated from reference gene primer amplification, were obtained. Libraries were prepared by immunoSEQ multiplex PCR; TCRdb keeps only in-frame clonotypes and omits some of them. That table furnishes V, J and clone size, whereas the DNA furnished D and trimming. The table lists 55,000 to 80,000 clones, approximately 79% of them singletons. This CDR3 has 12 amino acids. CDR1 is MDHEN, CDR2 SYDVKM, per germline. Trimming took off 7 bases at V and 5 bases at J, with 11 bases between the two ends. The sample was peripheral blood. The J gene is TRBJ2-5, the V gene TRBV28; TRBD2 might be the D (5 bases). This clonotype originated in a man of 80 years or more with active COVID-19. The CDR3 here is CASKKRWETQYF. The CDR3 coding sequence is TGTGCCAGCAAAAAGCGGTGGGAGACCCAGTACTTC. The whole variable domain, filled in from reference TRBV28 and TRBJ2-5, reads DVKVTQSSRYLVKRTGEKVFLECVQDMDHENMFWYRQDPGLGLRLIYFSYDVKMKEKGDIPEGYSVSREKKERFSLILESASTNQTSMYLCASKKRWETQYFGPGTRLLVL.